This T cell receptor beta chain derives from a study of T cell repertoires in cytomegalovirus infection. This clonotype was seen more than once but under ten times. Its matching antigen is unknown. TCRdb re-called the reads through MiXCR, storing one row per CDR3 protein. Counted here are 750,000 to 950,000 distinct CDR3 sequences, under 35% occurring once; the ten biggest clones make up 10% to 15%. Trimming stripped 5 bases from V and 6 bases from J, with 13 bases between. CDR1 is SEHNR, CDR2 FQNEAQ, per germline (reference sequence). The CDR3 is 13 amino acids. The TCR comes from a human donor in good health (CMV status not recorded). Some clones in this sample may be carry-over from other donors' samples. The chain recombines TRBV7-9 with TRBJ1-1; no clear D gene. The starting material was cultured CD8+ T cells from PBMCs, obtained from culture after CMV antigen stimulation. As DNA, the CDR3 is TGTGCCAGCAGCACGAACAGCGTCGCTGAAGCTTTCTTT. It is translated as CASSTNSVAEAFF.